This TCR beta chain stems from a study of beta chain features in type 1 diabetes. J was trimmed by 0 bases and V by 3 bases; bases with no gene match: 8. Germline V gene data show CDR1 as SGHRS and CDR2 as YFSETQ. The CDR3 extends over 18 amino acids. This clone was found a few times. The target antigen is unknown. General study findings and limits: People with Type 1 diabetes carried modestly yet significantly shorter TCRB CDR3s in all four CD4+ subsets. In cDNA sequencing, cells with high TCR expression could be over-represented. It was possible that PCR favored shorter templates, equally so in patients and controls.

Expressed TCRB transcripts were sequenced because the entire RNA isolate underwent reverse transcription. Assay: immunoSEQ multiplex PCR; the TCRdb copy retains only in-frame clones and omits some. This sample has roughly 160,000 clones, with about 8.1% found just once. The clonotype originates from a young woman with type 1 diabetes. The sample was central memory CD4+ T cells from blood. This chain links TRBV5-1 with TRBJ2-3; TRBD2 agrees at 12 bases. The CDR3 coding sequence is TGCGCCAGCAGCTGGGCCGGGACTAGCGGGCGGAGCACAGATACGCAGTATTTT. This encodes CASSWAGTSGRSTDTQYF.